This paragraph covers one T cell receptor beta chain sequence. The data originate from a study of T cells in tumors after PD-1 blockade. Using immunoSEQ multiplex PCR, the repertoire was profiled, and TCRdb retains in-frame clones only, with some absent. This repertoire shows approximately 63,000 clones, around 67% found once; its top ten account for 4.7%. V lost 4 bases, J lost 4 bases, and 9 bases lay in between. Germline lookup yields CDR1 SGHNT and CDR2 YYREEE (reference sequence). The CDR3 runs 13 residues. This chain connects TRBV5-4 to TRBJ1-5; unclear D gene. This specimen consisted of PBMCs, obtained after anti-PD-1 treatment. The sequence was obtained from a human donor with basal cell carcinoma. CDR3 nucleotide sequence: TGTGCCAGCAGCCCCGGGATAAATCAGCCCCAGCATTTT. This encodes CASSPGINQPQHF.